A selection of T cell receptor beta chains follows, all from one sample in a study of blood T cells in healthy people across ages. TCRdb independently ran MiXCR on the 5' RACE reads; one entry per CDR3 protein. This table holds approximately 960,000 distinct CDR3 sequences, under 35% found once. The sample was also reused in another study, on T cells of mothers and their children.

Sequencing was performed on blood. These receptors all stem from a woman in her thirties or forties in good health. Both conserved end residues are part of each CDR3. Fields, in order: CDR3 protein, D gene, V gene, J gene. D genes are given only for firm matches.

CDR3 protein: CVSSLGSAAPAEAFF; D gene: -; V gene: TRBV5-1; J gene: TRBJ1-1
CDR3 protein: CSARSKGWDNEKLFF; D gene: -; V gene: TRBV20-1; J gene: TRBJ1-4
CDR3 protein: CASSSPLAGEETQYF; D gene: TRBD2; V gene: TRBV27; J gene: TRBJ2-5
CDR3 protein: CASSQGGRTEGDQPQHF; D gene: -; V gene: TRBV3-1; J gene: TRBJ1-5
CDR3 protein: CASSLELGYSPLHF; D gene: -; V gene: TRBV12-3/TRBV12-4; J gene: TRBJ1-6
CDR3 protein: CASSFGSGYTF; D gene: -; V gene: TRBV12-3/TRBV12-4; J gene: TRBJ1-2
CDR3 protein: CASSLAGAGQQFF; D gene: -; V gene: TRBV7-8; J gene: TRBJ2-1
CDR3 protein: CASSQGALDSGCTF; D gene: -; V gene: TRBV3-1; J gene: TRBJ1-2
CDR3 protein: CASSAVAGADSGGYTF; D gene: -; V gene: TRBV9; J gene: TRBJ1-2
CDR3 protein: CASSVGDPGTGLREQYF; D gene: TRBD1; V gene: TRBV9; J gene: TRBJ2-7
CDR3 protein: CSVVAGKSYYEQYF; D gene: -; V gene: TRBV29-1; J gene: TRBJ2-7
CDR3 protein: CASSLAGSRSGNTIYF; D gene: -; V gene: TRBV5-1; J gene: TRBJ1-3
CDR3 protein: CATNRDRTKNIQYF; D gene: -; V gene: TRBV15; J gene: TRBJ2-4
CDR3 protein: CSALSGGTEQFF; D gene: TRBD2; V gene: TRBV29-1; J gene: TRBJ2-1
CDR3 protein: CASSVIPGANVLTF; D gene: -; V gene: TRBV9; J gene: TRBJ2-6
CDR3 protein: CTSSRDHQETQYF; D gene: -; V gene: TRBV3-1; J gene: TRBJ2-5
CDR3 protein: CASSAGWGAYEQYF; D gene: -; V gene: TRBV9; J gene: TRBJ2-7
CDR3 protein: CASSQREAFF; D gene: -; V gene: TRBV7-2; J gene: TRBJ1-1
CDR3 protein: CASSRSGLNQPQHF; D gene: -; V gene: TRBV6-5; J gene: TRBJ1-5
CDR3 protein: CASSQSGPNYEQYF; D gene: -; V gene: TRBV14; J gene: TRBJ2-7
CDR3 protein: CASSYYPTRSGANVLTF; D gene: -; V gene: TRBV27; J gene: TRBJ2-6
CDR3 protein: CASSFNIVGTSGAGETQYF; D gene: TRBD2; V gene: TRBV5-1; J gene: TRBJ2-5
CDR3 protein: CASSRDLLEIQYF; D gene: -; V gene: TRBV7-9; J gene: TRBJ2-5
CDR3 protein: CASSSTGTEPGNTIYF; D gene: TRBD1; V gene: TRBV7-2; J gene: TRBJ1-3
CDR3 protein: CASSLGGGTGVHNEQFF; D gene: TRBD1; V gene: TRBV5-4; J gene: TRBJ2-1
CDR3 protein: CVSSLEGGRSNYGYTF; D gene: -; V gene: TRBV28; J gene: TRBJ1-2
CDR3 protein: CASSRQGAEGYTF; D gene: TRBD1; V gene: TRBV18; J gene: TRBJ1-2
CDR3 protein: CASSERLGGPHEQYF; D gene: -; V gene: TRBV2; J gene: TRBJ2-7
CDR3 protein: CASSEGPLHF; D gene: -; V gene: TRBV2; J gene: TRBJ1-6
CDR3 protein: CSAKRLHPNTEAFF; D gene: -; V gene: TRBV29-1; J gene: TRBJ1-1
CDR3 protein: CASSGLAHNEQFF; D gene: TRBD2; V gene: TRBV9; J gene: TRBJ2-1
CDR3 protein: CASERENTGELFF; D gene: -; V gene: TRBV3-1; J gene: TRBJ2-2
CDR3 protein: CASSYAPSYEQYF; D gene: -; V gene: TRBV6-2/TRBV6-3; J gene: TRBJ2-7
CDR3 protein: CASSYSDRGIGNF; D gene: TRBD1; V gene: TRBV6-6; J gene: TRBJ2-7
CDR3 protein: CASSDGATDTQYF; D gene: -; V gene: TRBV6-4; J gene: TRBJ2-3
CDR3 protein: CASSISIRKGGAYYNEQFF; D gene: -; V gene: TRBV19; J gene: TRBJ2-1
CDR3 protein: CASSFKRGASNNEQFF; D gene: TRBD2; V gene: TRBV7-2; J gene: TRBJ2-1